The text below deals with one T cell receptor beta chain. The target antigen is unknown. The sample comes from a study of post-analysis software for immune sequencing data. Study results and limitations: Included in a set of about five TRBV segments more frequent in patients than controls were TRBV5-6, TRBV5-1 and TRBV20-1. Significantly lower normalized Chao1 diversity was seen in multiple sclerosis patients than in controls. Samples from one preparation batch, clustered by F measure, grouped strongly together.

Each TCR beta cDNA library carried unique molecular identifiers. TCRdb used MiXCR to reprocess the PCR reads, holding one entry per CDR3 protein. Of hundreds of thousands of distinct CDR3 sequences in the sample, 55% to 60% are singletons; the top ten hold approximately 10%. The CDR3 totals 14 residues. The germline V gene has CDR1 SGHRS and CDR2 YFSETQ. The sample taken for sequencing was blood. The chain links TRBV5-1 to TRBJ2-4; 9 nucleotides line up with TRBD1. The J call is uncertain, as TRBJ2-7 better fits the DNA end. The clonotype was recovered from a girl aged 2 to 9 with multiple sclerosis. CDR3 region: CASSYGTGTYEQYF. In nucleotides, the CDR3 is TGCGCCAGCAGCTACGGGACAGGGACCTACGAGCAGTACTTC.